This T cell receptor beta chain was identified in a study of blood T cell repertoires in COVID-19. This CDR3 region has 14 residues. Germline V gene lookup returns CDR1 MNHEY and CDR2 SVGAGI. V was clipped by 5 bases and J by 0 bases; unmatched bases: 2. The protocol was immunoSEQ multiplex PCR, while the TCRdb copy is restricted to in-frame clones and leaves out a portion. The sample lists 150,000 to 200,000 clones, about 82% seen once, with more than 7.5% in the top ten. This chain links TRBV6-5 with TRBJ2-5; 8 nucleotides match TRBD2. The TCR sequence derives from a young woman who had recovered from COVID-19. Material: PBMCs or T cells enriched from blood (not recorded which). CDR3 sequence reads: CASSKRGYQETQYF. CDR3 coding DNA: TGTGCCAGCAGTAAGCGGGGGTACCAAGAGACCCAGTACTTC.